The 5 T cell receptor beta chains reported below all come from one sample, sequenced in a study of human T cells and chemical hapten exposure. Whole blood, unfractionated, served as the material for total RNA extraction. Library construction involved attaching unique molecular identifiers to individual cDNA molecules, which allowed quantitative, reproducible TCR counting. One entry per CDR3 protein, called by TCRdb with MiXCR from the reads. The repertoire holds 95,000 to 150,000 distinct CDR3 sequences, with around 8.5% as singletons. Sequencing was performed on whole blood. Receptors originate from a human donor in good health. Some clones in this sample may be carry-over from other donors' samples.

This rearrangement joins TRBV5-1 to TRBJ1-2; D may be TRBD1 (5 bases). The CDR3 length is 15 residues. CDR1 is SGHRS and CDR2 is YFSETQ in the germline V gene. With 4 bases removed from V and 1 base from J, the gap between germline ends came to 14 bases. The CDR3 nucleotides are TGCGCCAGCAGCCCGCCGGGACTCCTTAACTATGGCTACACCTTC. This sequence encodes CASSPPGLLNYGYTF.

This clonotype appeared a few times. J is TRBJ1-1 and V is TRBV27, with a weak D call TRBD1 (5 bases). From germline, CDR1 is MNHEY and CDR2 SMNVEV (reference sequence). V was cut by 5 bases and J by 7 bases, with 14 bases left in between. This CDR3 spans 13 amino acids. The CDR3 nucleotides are TGTGCCAGCAGTCCGCCGGGACCTAGTGAAGCTTTCTTT. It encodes CASSPPGPSEAFF.

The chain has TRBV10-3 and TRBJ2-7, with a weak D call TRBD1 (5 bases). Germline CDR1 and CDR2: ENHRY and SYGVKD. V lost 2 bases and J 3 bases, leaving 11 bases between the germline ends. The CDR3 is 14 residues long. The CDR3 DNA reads TGTGCCATCAGTGAGGACAGTTCCTACTACGAGCAGTACTTC. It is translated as CAISEDSSYYEQYF.

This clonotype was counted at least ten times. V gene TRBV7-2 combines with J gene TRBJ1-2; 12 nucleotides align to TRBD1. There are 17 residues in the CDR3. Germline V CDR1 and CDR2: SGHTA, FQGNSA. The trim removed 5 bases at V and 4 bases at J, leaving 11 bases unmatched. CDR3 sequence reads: CASSRGTGGVKGYGYTF. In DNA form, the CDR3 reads TGTGCCAGCAGCCGAGGGACAGGGGGCGTTAAAGGCTATGGCTACACCTTC. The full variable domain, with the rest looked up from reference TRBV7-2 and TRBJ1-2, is GAGVSQSPSNKVTEKGKDVELRCDPISGHTALYWYRQSLGQGLEFLIYFQGNSAPDKSGLPSDRFSAERTGGSVSTLTIQRTQQEDSAVYLCASSRGTGGVKGYGYTFGSGTRLTVV.

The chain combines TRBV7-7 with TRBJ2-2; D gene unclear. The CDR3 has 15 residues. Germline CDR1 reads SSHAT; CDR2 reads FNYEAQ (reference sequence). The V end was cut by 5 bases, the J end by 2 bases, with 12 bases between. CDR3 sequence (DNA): TGTGCCAGCAGCCCCAGCCTGCAAAACACCGGGGAGCTGTTTTTT. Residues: CASSPSLQNTGELFF. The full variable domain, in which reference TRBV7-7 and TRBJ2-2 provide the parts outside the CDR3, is GAGVSQSPRYKVTKRGQDVTLRCDPISSHATLYWYQQALGQGPEFLTYFNYEAQPDKSGLPSDRFSAERPEGSISTLTIQRTEQRDSAMYRCASSPSLQNTGELFFGEGSRLTVL.